The rows below give T cell receptor beta chains drawn from one sample of a study of blood T cell repertoires in COVID-19. Measured with immunoSEQ multiplex PCR; TCRdb has only the in-frame clones, and not every one. The sample includes about 19,000 clones, approximately 88% of them seen just once. Sequencing was done on a sample of peripheral blood. The origin of the receptors is a human donor in a cohort sampled during active COVID-19. The donor label of this sample is uncertain. Both conserved end residues are part of each CDR3. A D gene is named only where the DNA matches it firmly. For some rows the clone size is stated as once, few or many, or as a class when expanded; others skip it.

D gene	clone size	V gene	J gene	CDR3 protein	CDR3 DNA
TRBD1	NA	TRBV10-3	TRBJ2-3	CAISDGQGSTDTQYF	TGTGCCATCAGTGATGGACAGGGGAGCACAGATACGCAGTATTTT
TRBD2	once	TRBV27	TRBJ2-7	CASRGFLAGTNYEQYF	TGTGCCAGCAGGGGGTTCCTAGCGGGGACCAACTACGAGCAGTACTTC
NA	NA	TRBV28	TRBJ1-5	CASPQAGRPNQPQHF	TGTGCCAGCCCCCAGGCAGGGCGACCTAATCAGCCCCAGCATTTT
TRBD1	NA	TRBV14	TRBJ2-5	CASSQRRSRGPETQYF	TGTGCCAGCAGCCAAAGGCGGAGCAGGGGGCCAGAGACCCAGTACTTC
TRBD2	NA	TRBV5-1	TRBJ2-2	CASSLAAGGNGELFF	TGCGCCAGCAGCTTGGCCGCGGGAGGGAACGGGGAGCTGTTTTTT
TRBD1	NA	TRBV6-5	TRBJ1-2	CASSLDRVAGYTF	TGTGCCAGCAGTCTGGACAGGGTTGCTGGCTACACCTTC
NA	once	TRBV2	TRBJ2-7	CASSDWGGSGEQYF	TGTGCCAGCAGTGATTGGGGGGGCTCGGGCGAGCAGTACTTC
TRBD2	NA	TRBV5-4	TRBJ2-7	CASSPGGASGISNYEQYF	TGTGCCAGCAGCCCGGGAGGGGCTAGCGGGATCTCAAACTACGAGCAGTACTTC
TRBD1	NA	TRBV5-4	TRBJ2-6	CASSRARDRGAGANVLTF	TGTGCCAGCAGCCGCGCCCGGGACAGGGGTGCCGGGGCCAACGTCCTGACTTTC
NA	few	TRBV15	TRBJ1-3	CATSRGGGSGGNTIYF	TGTGCCACCAGCAGAGGAGGGGGTTCTGGAGGAAACACCATATATTTT
NA	NA	TRBV19	TRBJ2-7	CASTASPPSGEQYF	TGTGCCAGTACCGCCTCCCCGCCCAGCGGCGAGCAGTACTTC
NA	once	TRBV29-1	TRBJ2-3	CSVDRPPGITDTQYF	TGCAGCGTTGATAGACCCCCAGGGATCACAGATACGCAGTATTTT
NA	NA	TRBV6-5	TRBJ1-1	CASRGRSGTEAFF	TGTGCCAGCAGAGGAAGAAGCGGCACTGAAGCTTTCTTT
NA	NA	TRBV6-6	TRBJ1-1	CASTQEGRVTEAFF	TGTGCCAGCACTCAAGAAGGGCGGGTCACTGAAGCTTTCTTT
TRBD1	NA	TRBV30	TRBJ2-1	CAYIPGQGSYNEQFF	TGTGCCTACATCCCGGGACAGGGTAGTTACAATGAGCAGTTCTTC
TRBD2	once	TRBV11-3	TRBJ2-7	CASSAGVSYEQYF	TGTGCCAGCAGCGCGGGGGTCTCCTACGAGCAGTACTTC
TRBD1	NA	TRBV19	TRBJ2-3	CASSTARGQGVRDTQYF	TGTGCCAGTAGTACTGCGCGAGGACAGGGGGTGCGAGATACGCAGTATTTT
NA	NA	TRBV5-1	TRBJ2-1	CASSLVLLAPSNEQFF	TGCGCCAGCAGCTTGGTCCTGCTAGCCCCCTCCAATGAGCAGTTCTTC
NA	NA	TRBV4-1	TRBJ2-1	CASSQQGNEQFF	TGCGCCAGCAGCCAGCAGGGGAATGAGCAGTTCTTC
NA	NA	TRBV14	TRBJ2-1	CASSQTDYNEQFF	TGTGCCAGCAGCCAAACAGACTACAATGAGCAGTTCTTC
NA	NA	TRBV30	TRBJ2-1	CAWSVSWAGYYNEQFF	TGTGCCTGGAGTGTTTCTTGGGCGGGGTACTACAATGAGCAGTTCTTC
TRBD2	NA	TRBV5-4	TRBJ2-7	CASSFGSGSYEQYF	TGTGCCAGCAGCTTCGGCAGCGGGAGTTACGAGCAGTACTTC
NA	NA	TRBV7-9	TRBJ2-1	CASSPGGPLYNEQFF	TGTGCCAGCAGCCCAGGGGGGCCCCTCTACAATGAGCAGTTCTTC
NA	NA	TRBV10-3	TRBJ1-3	CAINSGFGNTIYF	TGTGCCATCAATTCAGGGTTTGGAAACACCATATATTTT
NA	NA	TRBV7-9	TRBJ2-1	CASSLAGRGEQFF	TGTGCCAGCAGCTTAGCCGGGCGAGGGGAGCAGTTCTTC
TRBD2	NA	TRBV30	TRBJ2-5	CAWAPGGKETQYF	TGTGCCTGGGCCCCGGGAGGGAAAGAGACCCAGTACTTC
NA	NA	TRBV7-9	TRBJ1-1	CASSLVTANTEAFF	TGTGCCAGCAGCTTAGTCACAGCCAACACTGAAGCTTTCTTT
NA	NA	TRBV6-5	TRBJ2-7	CASTGEYEQYF	TGTGCCAGCACCGGGGAGTACGAGCAGTACTTC
TRBD2	NA	TRBV5-1	TRBJ2-3	CASSLGRLAGADTQYF	TGCGCCAGCAGCTTGGGTCGACTAGCGGGGGCAGATACGCAGTATTTT
NA	once	TRBV29-1	TRBJ1-1	CSVAGGNTEAFF	TGCAGCGTTGCGGGGGGTAACACTGAAGCTTTCTTT
NA	NA	TRBV2	TRBJ1-2	CASSDMGMRGYTF	TGTGCCAGCAGTGACATGGGTATGCGGGGCTACACCTTC
NA	NA	TRBV12-3/TRBV12-4	TRBJ2-1	CASSLMTNNEQFF	TGTGCCAGCAGTTTAATGACTAACAATGAGCAGTTCTTC
TRBD1	few	TRBV4-2	TRBJ1-1	CASSRGGMNTEAFF	TGTGCCAGCAGCCGAGGGGGCATGAACACTGAAGCTTTCTTT
NA	NA	TRBV5-4	TRBJ1-2	CASRPTGATLNYGYTF	TGTGCCAGCAGGCCGACAGGAGCGACCCTAAACTATGGCTACACCTTC
TRBD1	NA	TRBV5-1	TRBJ2-7	CASSMGTGGYEQYF	TGCGCCAGCAGCATGGGGACAGGAGGCTACGAGCAGTACTTC
NA	NA	TRBV6-1	TRBJ2-3	CASSEEAADTQYF	TGTGCCAGCAGTGAAGAAGCGGCAGATACGCAGTATTTT
NA	NA	TRBV2	TRBJ1-4	CASRRATNEKLFF	TGTGCCAGCCGGAGGGCAACTAATGAAAAACTGTTTTTT
TRBD1	NA	TRBV11-2	TRBJ1-2	CASSPAGGYGYTF	TGTGCCAGCAGCCCGGCAGGGGGCTATGGCTACACCTTC
NA	NA	TRBV21-1	TRBJ1-4	CASSTLDRAGATNEKLFF	TGTGCCAGCAGCACGTTGGACAGGGCGGGCGCAACTAATGAAAAACTGTTTTTT
TRBD1	NA	TRBV2	TRBJ1-2	CASRGTGTLYGYTF	TGTGCCAGCAGGGGGACAGGCACCCTCTATGGCTACACCTTC
TRBD1	once	TRBV11-2	TRBJ2-1	CASSRGQGANEQFF	TGTGCCAGCAGCAGGGGACAGGGGGCCAATGAGCAGTTCTTC
NA	NA	TRBV28	TRBJ2-7	CASMEWGGDYEQYF	TGTGCCAGCATGGAATGGGGCGGAGACTACGAGCAGTACTTC
NA	NA	TRBV10-3	TRBJ2-5	CAISATEFQETQYF	TGTGCCATCAGTGCGACGGAGTTCCAAGAGACCCAGTACTTC
NA	NA	TRBV24-1	TRBJ1-5	CAVQGNSNQPQHF	TGTGCCGTACAGGGTAATAGCAATCAGCCCCAGCATTTT
TRBD1	few	TRBV7-6	TRBJ1-4	CASSRGQGEEKLFF	TGTGCCAGCAGCCGTGGACAGGGGGAAGAAAAACTGTTTTTT
TRBD1	NA	TRBV5-4	TRBJ2-5	CASSLGPQGAGNQETQYF	TGTGCCAGCAGCTTGGGGCCTCAGGGGGCAGGCAACCAAGAGACCCAGTACTTC
NA	few	TRBV19	TRBJ2-2	CASGTDPYTGELFF	TGTGCCAGCGGAACAGATCCTTACACCGGGGAGCTGTTTTTT
TRBD2	NA	TRBV5-1	TRBJ2-3	CASSLVAGSDTQYF	TGCGCCAGCAGCTTGGTAGCGGGTTCAGATACGCAGTATTTT
NA	NA	TRBV12-5	TRBJ1-1	CASAPYGLAPMNTEAFF	TGTGCTAGTGCCCCATACGGACTGGCTCCTATGAACACTGAAGCTTTCTTT
TRBD1	few	TRBV28	TRBJ1-5	CASRSQGGGNQPQHF	TGTGCCAGCAGATCACAGGGGGGAGGCAATCAGCCCCAGCATTTT
NA	NA	TRBV25-1	TRBJ2-1	CASSESQFSPNEQFF	TGTGCCAGCAGTGAATCCCAATTTAGCCCAAATGAGCAGTTCTTC
NA	NA	TRBV4-2	TRBJ1-2	CASSQPPQGIGYGYTF	TGTGCCAGCAGCCAACCCCCCCAGGGGATCGGCTATGGCTACACCTTC
TRBD1	NA	TRBV6-4	TRBJ1-4	CASSDRGRGQEKLFF	TGTGCCAGTTCCGACCGAGGCAGGGGGCAGGAAAAACTGTTTTTT